These T cell receptor beta chains were read from a single sample in a study of T cell responses to AZD1222 COVID-19 vaccine. Data came from immunoSEQ multiplex PCR; TCRdb stores just in-frame clones and leaves some out. Of about 83,000 clones listed, more than 70% are singletons. The sequencing used peripheral blood, collected on day 0 of AZD1222 vaccination. The receptor set was obtained from an adult in good health. Both conserved end residues are part of each CDR3. Each record gives: clone size, D gene, J gene, V gene, CDR3 protein, CDR3 DNA. A D gene is named only where the DNA matches it firmly. A clone size is listed for some rows: how often the clone was seen (once, few, many), or a class if it is expanded.

NA NA TRBJ2-1 TRBV4-1 CASSHNRHGDEQFF TGCGCCAGCAGCCACAACCGTCATGGGGATGAGCAGTTCTTC
NA NA TRBJ2-1 TRBV18 CASSPGETYNEQFF TGTGCCAGCTCCCCGGGGGAGACCTACAATGAGCAGTTCTTC
NA NA TRBJ2-1 TRBV24-1 CATDRGRDGSEQFF TGTGCCACAGATAGAGGGAGAGATGGTAGTGAGCAGTTCTTC
NA NA TRBJ1-2 TRBV14 CASSHAGARGYTF TGTGCCAGCAGCCATGCAGGAGCGCGGGGCTACACCTTC
NA TRBD1 TRBJ1-2 TRBV10-3 CAISESGQAAGYTF TGTGCCATCAGTGAGTCCGGACAGGCGGCGGGCTACACCTTC
NA NA TRBJ1-1 TRBV27 CASKGIGMNTEAFF TGTGCCAGCAAGGGCATCGGGATGAACACTGAAGCTTTCTTT
once TRBD1 TRBJ1-6 TRBV27 CASSLGGTGNSPLHF TGTGCCAGCAGCTTAGGTGGGACAGGCAATTCACCCCTCCACTTT
NA NA TRBJ1-1 TRBV6-4 CASSDSSRGTEAFF TGTGCCAGCAGTGACTCGAGTCGGGGCACTGAAGCTTTCTTT
NA TRBD1 TRBJ1-4 TRBV28 CASSWVEGAGEKLFF TGTGCCAGCAGCTGGGTTGAGGGGGCTGGTGAAAAACTGTTTTTT
NA NA TRBJ2-5 TRBV5-4 CASSLETVSGGETQYF TGTGCCAGCAGCTTGGAAACGGTCTCTGGAGGGGAGACCCAGTACTTC
NA NA TRBJ1-4 TRBV5-1 CASRRGDGGAEEKLFF TGCGCCAGCAGGAGGGGCGACGGGGGCGCGGAAGAAAAACTGTTTTTT